This T cell receptor beta chain appears in the sequencing data of a study of cytomegalovirus exposure and HLA in healthy donors. Study-wide results and caveats: A later analysis linked a missense variant in DCLRE1C to the trimming of TCR beta V and J genes. A later analysis by the authors found several of the most significant clusters apparently linked to common viral pathogens. It was likely that a cluster of highly shared sequence variants was a sequencing artifact.

Use of 60 Vbeta and 13 Jbeta primers characterized the PCR. Generated by immunoSEQ multiplex PCR, the TCRdb table keeps only in-frame clones and is missing some. The sample holds fewer than 250,000 clones, around 86% seen once. The germline CDR1 and CDR2 sequences are LGHNA and YNFKEQ. V dropped 2 bases and J dropped 4; count of bases not matched to a gene: 7. CDR3 length: 16 residues. About this clone itself: The antigen remains unidentified.

The source of this sequence is a man under 40 in good health and CMV-seronegative. The chain links TRBV4-2 to TRBJ1-3; 8 bases are shared with TRBD1. The material sequenced was PBMCs. The CDR3 here is CASSQSEGQEGNTIYF. The CDR3 bases are TGTGCCAGCAGCCAATCTGAGGGACAGGAAGGAAACACCATATATTTT.